The following is a T cell receptor beta chain sequence with its context. The sample holds many counts of this clonotype. Its binding antigen is unknown. No much larger clone is present one base from it, and per-base qualities are unavailable. The library was built by means of 5' RACE. Sequenced on an Illumina HiSeq 2500. The second PCR ran for roughly 7 to 11 cycles and used a J-beta primer mix along with a sample-barcoded 5' primer. Each TCR beta cDNA molecule received a unique molecular identifier from a template-switch 5' adaptor carrying 12 random nucleotides. Each sample yielded at least 3 million CDR3-containing paired-end reads. First-strand cDNA was synthesized from all RNA with the Mint cDNA synthesis kit, primed by a TRBC-specific oligonucleotide. All cDNA was treated with uracil-DNA glycosylase and then went through a first 18-cycle PCR with the universal primers M1SS and BC2_uni_R. In the authors' own workflow: Each sample was normalized by randomly selecting 1 million high-quality reads, each carrying a distinct molecular identifier. Instead of being binned into consensus sequences, reads that shared molecular identifiers were thrown out. MiTCR, run with a Q25 quality threshold and the strictest error-elimination algorithm, handled CDR3 identification, clonotype clustering and error correction. A nonparametric unseen species model with Euler transformation was used to estimate a lower bound on total TCR beta diversity. The public sequencing data were trimmed at Q25 with fastp and processed into clonotypes with MiXCR by TCRdb, which kept only in-frame beta chains. All rows with the same CDR3 protein become a single entry with the most common DNA and genes. These V and J calls rely on TCRdb rather than the paper's analysis. Counted in this sample were 1.5 million to 2 million distinct CDR3 sequences; 25% to 30% of them appeared once. The top ten constitute 7.7% of the sample.

These data originate in a study of blood T cells in healthy people across ages (dated by TCRdb to between 2014 and 2017). About the full investigation: In model experiments, template switching captured about one uniquely barcoded TCR beta cDNA molecule for every two T cells. The study measured age-related changes in TCR beta repertoire diversity using deep sequencing normalized with unique cDNA molecular identifiers. Donors were grouped into four age groups: young (average roughly 16 years), middle-aged (under 40), aged (about 60) and long-lived (just over 80). To avoid experimental bias, donors of different ages were randomly spread across the sequencing lanes. Two additional independent replicas of 1 million unique cDNA reads from the same blood draw were analyzed for two donors (one aged 18 to 30 and one aged 80 or older).

CDR1 and CDR2, looked up from the germline V gene, are ENHRY and SYGVKD. V loses 5 bases at its end and J loses 7 bases; junction bases beyond the gene matches: 11. Counted from cysteine to phenylalanine, this CDR3 has 15 amino acids. The sequence is cut down to CDR3 DNA, 45 bases in frame from base 1. Summary of the overall study and its limitations: Compared with the aged group, the long-lived group had more naive CD4+ T cells, fewer expanded clones and increased TCR diversity, a pattern suggesting age selection. Donor CMV infection status was unknown, potentially confounding age-related changes in expanded clonotypes. Estimates of total diversity from one million sequenced T cells were regarded as lower bounds and underestimates. As age increased, observed TCR beta diversity per million T cells dropped in a roughly linear way, and a significant reduction was already evident by age roughly 36. There was a strong correlation between observed TCR beta diversity and the percentage of naive T cells measured by flow cytometry. Since profiling was done on bulk unsorted PBMCs, naive and antigen-experienced compartments could not be conclusively compared.

The roughly 37 donors, aged roughly 6 to 95 years, were systemically healthy Caucasian individuals from Russia. Ten milliliters of peripheral blood were drawn from each donor into EDTA-treated Vacutainer tubes. Ficoll-Paque density-gradient centrifugation was used to isolate PBMCs, with at least 6.5 million per sample. Trizol reagent was used to extract total RNA from the PBMCs, yielding at least 6 micrograms per sample. For every donor, flow cytometry on a PBMC aliquot measured the percentage of naive CD45RAhigh/CD27high T cells. The sample comprised blood. This sequence uses TRBV10-3 and TRBJ2-7; 10 middle bases align to TRBD2. The sequence was collected from a woman aged 25 to 39 in good health. The DNA reads TGTGCCATCAGTTCCTCTCTAGCGGGAGTAGGGGAGCAGTACTTC. It codes for CAISSSLAGVGEQYF.